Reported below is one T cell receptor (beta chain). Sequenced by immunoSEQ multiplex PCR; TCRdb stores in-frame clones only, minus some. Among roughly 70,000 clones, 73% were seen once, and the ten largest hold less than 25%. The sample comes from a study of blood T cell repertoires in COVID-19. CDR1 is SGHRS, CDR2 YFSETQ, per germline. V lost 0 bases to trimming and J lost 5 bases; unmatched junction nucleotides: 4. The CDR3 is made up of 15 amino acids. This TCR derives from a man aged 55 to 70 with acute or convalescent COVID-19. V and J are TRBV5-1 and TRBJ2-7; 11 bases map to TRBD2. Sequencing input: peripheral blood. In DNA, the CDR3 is TGCGCCAGCAGCTTGGTACTAGCGGGAGTCCACGAGCAGTACTTC. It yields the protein CASSLVLAGVHEQYF.